This is a list of T cell receptor beta chains from one sample in a study of T cells in Graves' hyperthyroidism and ophthalmopathy. A single record per CDR3 protein comes from TCRdb applying MiXCR to the multiplex PCR reads. The data hold approximately 410,000 distinct CDR3 sequences, with approximately 14% observed a single time. The sequenced sample consisted of blood. Source of these receptors: a man aged 18 to 29 with Graves' ophthalmopathy. Both conserved end residues are part of each CDR3. Each record gives: V gene, clone size, J gene, D gene, CDR3 DNA, CDR3 protein. A D gene is named only where the DNA matches it firmly. The size of a clone is reported for some rows only, either as once, few or many, or as a class for expanded clones.

TRBV11-2,many,TRBJ1-2,-,TGTGCCAGCAGCTTAAGCCACGTGAGGAGCTATGGCTACACCTTC,CASSLSHVRSYGYTF
TRBV10-3,many,TRBJ2-1,-,TGTGCCATCAGTGAGTCTGGCGGTAGCTCCTACAATGAGCAGTTCTTC,CAISESGGSSYNEQFF
TRBV6-5,few,TRBJ1-6,-,TGTGCCAGCAGTTACGGAGAGGGACCGGCTTCACCCCTCCACTTT,CASSYGEGPASPLHF
TRBV6-1,many,TRBJ2-3,TRBD2,TGTGCCAGCAGACCTCTCGGGAGGGCCATCATAGATACGCAGTATTTT,CASRPLGRAIIDTQYF
TRBV10-1,many,TRBJ2-5,TRBD1,TGCGCCAGCAGTGCCAGGGGGCAAGAGACCCAGTACTTC,CASSARGQETQYF
TRBV19,many,TRBJ2-7,TRBD1,TGTGCCAGTAGTATAACCATGACAGGGTTCCACGAGCAGTACTTC,CASSITMTGFHEQYF
TRBV12-3/TRBV12-4,many,TRBJ2-1,TRBD2,TGTGCCAGCAGTTTGGGGGGACTAGCGGGGGTCTACAATGAGCAGTTCTTC,CASSLGGLAGVYNEQFF
TRBV12-3/TRBV12-4,many,TRBJ2-1,-,TGTGCCAGCAGTGATGGGTCACAAGGCAATGAGCAGTTCTTC,CASSDGSQGNEQFF
TRBV4-1,many,TRBJ2-3,TRBD2,TGCGCCAGCAGTACCTCCGGGGGGAGCACAGATACGCAGTATTTT,CASSTSGGSTDTQYF
TRBV5-4,-,TRBJ2-5,-,TGTGCCAGCAGCTTTAGTGTAGGCGAACCGGGAGTGGAGACCCAGTACTTC,CASSFSVGEPGVETQYF
TRBV12-3/TRBV12-4,many,TRBJ1-2,TRBD1,TGTGCCAGCAGTCAAACAGGGGGCGCAAACTATGGCTACACCTTC,CASSQTGGANYGYTF
TRBV28,-,TRBJ1-6,-,TGTGCCAGCAGTTTAGGTCCCTTTACCAGCAATTCACCCCTCCACTTT,CASSLGPFTSNSPLHF
TRBV12-3/TRBV12-4,many,TRBJ1-2,TRBD1,TGTGCCAGCAGGGGGGACAGATTCTATGGCTACACCTTC,CASRGDRFYGYTF
TRBV6-1,-,TRBJ1-6,TRBD1,TGTGCCAGCAGTGACCCCGGGACAGGGAGGTCTCGCTCACCCCTCCACTTT,CASSDPGTGRSRSPLHF
TRBV3-1,-,TRBJ2-2,TRBD2,TGTGCCAGCAAGTGGGGGGGGAACACCGGGGAGCTGTTTTTT,CASKWGGNTGELFF
TRBV6-1,-,TRBJ1-5,-,TGTGCCAGCAGTGTAAACCTTAGGACGGGTCAGCCCCAGCATTTT,CASSVNLRTGQPQHF
TRBV28,-,TRBJ2-7,-,TGTGCCAGCATCCCTCGCGTTATTGGACACGTGCCCCGTCCCTACGAGCAGTACTTC,CASIPRVIGHVPRPYEQYF
TRBV20-1,few,TRBJ2-2,TRBD2,TGCAGTGCCCGTCCTAGCGGGAGGCGGTTCGGGGAGCTGTTTTTT,CSARPSGRRFGELFF
TRBV20-1,-,TRBJ2-1,TRBD2,TGCAGTGCTAGATTCCAGCGGGGGCACAATGAGCAGTTCTTC,CSARFQRGHNEQFF
TRBV30,-,TRBJ1-2,-,TGTGCCTGGGCCACTTACTCGGGCGCCGAGGGCTACACCTTC,CAWATYSGAEGYTF
TRBV18,many,TRBJ2-7,-,TGTGCCAGCTCCCCGCCAGGTAAATACGAGCAGTACTTC,CASSPPGKYEQYF
TRBV5-6,many,TRBJ2-7,-,TGTGCCAGCAGCTTGGACGGCCTCTACGAGCAGTACTTC,CASSLDGLYEQYF
TRBV20-1,-,TRBJ2-7,-,TGCAGTGCTAGGGGGGGTTCCTACGAGCAGTACTTC,CSARGGSYEQYF
TRBV12-3/TRBV12-4,-,TRBJ2-7,-,TGTGCCAGCAGTTCTCCCGCCTCTCCTAATTTCGAGCAGTACTTC,CASSSPASPNFEQYF
TRBV20-1,-,TRBJ2-3,TRBD2,TGCAGTGCGATACCGGGACTACCAGATACGCAGTATTTT,CSAIPGLPDTQYF
TRBV6-1,-,TRBJ2-5,TRBD2,TGTGCCAGCGGAGAGACGGGGGACTACGGCGAGACCCAGTACTTC,CASGETGDYGETQYF
TRBV7-9,-,TRBJ2-7,TRBD2,TGTGCCAGCAGTTGGGGGGGTATGAGGTCCTACGAGCAGTACTTC,CASSWGGMRSYEQYF
TRBV13,-,TRBJ2-3,TRBD1,TGTGCCAGCAGCCAACGGACAGGGGTTAGCACAGATACGCAGTATTTT,CASSQRTGVSTDTQYF
TRBV9,few,TRBJ2-7,-,TGTGCCACCCGCGGATCGGGGCAGTCCTGCGAGCAGTACTTC,CATRGSGQSCEQYF
TRBV12-3/TRBV12-4,many,TRBJ2-1,-,TGTGCCAGTACACAATACAATGAGCAGTTCTTC,CASTQYNEQFF
TRBV27,-,TRBJ2-7,TRBD2,TGTGCCAGCAGTTTCTCTCTAGCGGGAGGGCCTCCCTCCTACGAGCAGTACTTC,CASSFSLAGGPPSYEQYF
TRBV6-1,few,TRBJ1-2,TRBD1,TGTGCCAGCCTAGGGACAGCCTATGGCTACACCTTC,CASLGTAYGYTF
TRBV11-2,few,TRBJ2-3,TRBD2,TGTGCCAGCAGCTTAGTGGTCCTAGCGGGGACCACAGATACGCAGTATTTT,CASSLVVLAGTTDTQYF
TRBV20-1,-,TRBJ2-1,TRBD2,TGCAGTGCTAGAGATCTGGCACGGACGGGACTAGCGGGGTTTAGCTCCTACAATGAGCAGTTCTTC,CSARDLARTGLAGFSSYNEQFF
TRBV30,many,TRBJ2-5,-,TGTGCCTGGGGTACCGGGGGGACCCAGTACTTC,CAWGTGGTQYF
TRBV3-1,many,TRBJ2-1,-,TGTGCCAGCAGCCAAGATAGCTCCTACAATGAGCAGTTCTTC,CASSQDSSYNEQFF
TRBV6-2/TRBV6-3,many,TRBJ1-1,-,TGTGCCAGCAGGGGTCACAGAGCTTTCTTT,CASRGHRAFF
TRBV5-1,few,TRBJ1-2,-,TGCGCCAGCAGCTTCTCCCAGGAGGCTGGCTACACCTTC,CASSFSQEAGYTF
TRBV20-1,-,TRBJ1-2,-,TGCAGTGCTAGAGATATGGTAGGTCGGCACTATGGCTACACCTTC,CSARDMVGRHYGYTF
TRBV2,-,TRBJ2-3,-,TGTGCCAGCAGGCGGGACAGCTCGAGCAAGGGTACGCAGTATTTT,CASRRDSSSKGTQYF
TRBV6-5,few,TRBJ2-6,TRBD1,TGTGCCAGCAGTTACGCTGGACAGGGGACATCTGGGGCCAACGTCCTGACTTTC,CASSYAGQGTSGANVLTF
TRBV3-1,-,TRBJ1-2,-,TGTGCCAGCAGCCCCCCACAGAGCATCTATGGCTACACCTTC,CASSPPQSIYGYTF
TRBV12-3/TRBV12-4,many,TRBJ2-7,TRBD2,TGTGCCAGCAGTTCGCAGCGGGAGGGCCGGGAGGAGCAGTACTTC,CASSSQREGREEQYF
TRBV7-9,once,TRBJ2-1,-,TGTGCCAGCAGCGGATCCTCTAGGGGTGATCGGGATGAGCAGTTCTTC,CASSGSSRGDRDEQFF
TRBV12-3/TRBV12-4,-,TRBJ2-5,TRBD2,TGTGCCAGCAGTCCGGGACTAGCGAGGGGGGGGGAGACCCAGTACTTC,CASSPGLARGGETQYF
TRBV5-6,few,TRBJ2-2,TRBD2,TGTGCCAGCAGCCGTCCAATTCGAGGACTAGCGGGAGGGGCCGGGGAGCTGTTTTTT,CASSRPIRGLAGGAGELFF
TRBV29-1,many,TRBJ1-1,-,TGCAGCGGCACACGCACTGAAGCTTTCTTT,CSGTRTEAFF
TRBV7-9,-,TRBJ2-5,-,TGTGCCAGGAGCTTAAGGGGGAGGCAGGGGGGACTACAAGAGACCCAGTACTTC,CARSLRGRQGGLQETQYF
TRBV5-1,few,TRBJ1-2,TRBD1,TGCGCCAGCAGCCCTCAGGGGGGGGCCTATGGCTACACCTTC,CASSPQGGAYGYTF
TRBV20-1,many,TRBJ2-3,-,TGCAGTGCTCCACCTCAGGTCGACTTCACAGATACGCAGTATTTT,CSAPPQVDFTDTQYF
TRBV7-8,many,TRBJ2-7,-,TGTGCCAGCAGCTTAGCTCGGCAGACAGGCGTCTCCTACGAGCAGTACTTC,CASSLARQTGVSYEQYF
TRBV18,many,TRBJ1-5,TRBD1,TGTGCCAGCTCGCGAGAGGGACAGCCAAATCAGCCCCAGCATTTT,CASSREGQPNQPQHF
TRBV19,-,TRBJ1-4,-,TGTGCCAGTAGGGACAGATACCTAGAAAAACTGTTTTTT,CASRDRYLEKLFF